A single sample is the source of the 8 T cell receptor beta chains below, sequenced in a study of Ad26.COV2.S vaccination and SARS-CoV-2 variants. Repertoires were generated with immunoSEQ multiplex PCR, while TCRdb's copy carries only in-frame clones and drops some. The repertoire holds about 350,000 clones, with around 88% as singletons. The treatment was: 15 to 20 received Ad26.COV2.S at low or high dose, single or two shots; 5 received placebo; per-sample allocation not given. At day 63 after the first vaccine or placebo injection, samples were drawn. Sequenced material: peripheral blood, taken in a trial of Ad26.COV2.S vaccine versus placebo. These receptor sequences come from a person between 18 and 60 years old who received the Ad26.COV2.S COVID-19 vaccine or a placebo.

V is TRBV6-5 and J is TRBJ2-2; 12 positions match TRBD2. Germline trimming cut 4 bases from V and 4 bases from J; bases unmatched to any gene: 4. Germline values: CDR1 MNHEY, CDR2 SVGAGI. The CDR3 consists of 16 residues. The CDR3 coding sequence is TGTGCCAGCAGTTCACTAGCGGGGGGCGGCACCGGGGAGCTGTTTTTT. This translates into CASSSLAGGGTGELFF.

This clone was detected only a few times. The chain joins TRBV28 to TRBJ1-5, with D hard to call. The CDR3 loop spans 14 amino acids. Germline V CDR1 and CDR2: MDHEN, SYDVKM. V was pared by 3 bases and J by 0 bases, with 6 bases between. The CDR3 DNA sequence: TGTGCCAGCAGTTTGGAATATAGCAATCAGCCCCAGCATTTT. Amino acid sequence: CASSLEYSNQPQHF.

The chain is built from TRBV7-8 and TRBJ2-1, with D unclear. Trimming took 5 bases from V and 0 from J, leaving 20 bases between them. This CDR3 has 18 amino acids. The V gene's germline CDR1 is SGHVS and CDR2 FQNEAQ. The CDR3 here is CASSPRYIMAGSYNEQFF. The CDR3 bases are TGTGCCAGCAGCCCGCGGTATATTATGGCAGGCTCCTACAATGAGCAGTTCTTC.

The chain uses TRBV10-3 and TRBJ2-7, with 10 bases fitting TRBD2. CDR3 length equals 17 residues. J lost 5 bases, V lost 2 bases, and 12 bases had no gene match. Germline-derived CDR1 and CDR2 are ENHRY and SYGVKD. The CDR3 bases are TGTGCCATCAGTGAGGAGGCGCAAGCGGGGGGGAAGAACGAGCAGTACTTC. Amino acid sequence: CAISEEAQAGGKNEQYF.

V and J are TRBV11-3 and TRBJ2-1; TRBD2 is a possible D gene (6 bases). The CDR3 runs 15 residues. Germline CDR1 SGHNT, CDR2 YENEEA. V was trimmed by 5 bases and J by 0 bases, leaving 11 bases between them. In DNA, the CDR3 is TGTGCCAGCAGCGCTGGGAGGAGCTCCTACAATGAGCAGTTCTTC. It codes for CASSAGRSSYNEQFF.

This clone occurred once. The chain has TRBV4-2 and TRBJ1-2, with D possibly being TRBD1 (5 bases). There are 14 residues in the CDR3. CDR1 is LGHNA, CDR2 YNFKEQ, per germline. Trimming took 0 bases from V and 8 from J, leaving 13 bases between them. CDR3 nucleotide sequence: TGTGCCAGCAGCCAAGATTTTCAGGGAAGGGGCTACACCTTC. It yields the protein CASSQDFQGRGYTF.

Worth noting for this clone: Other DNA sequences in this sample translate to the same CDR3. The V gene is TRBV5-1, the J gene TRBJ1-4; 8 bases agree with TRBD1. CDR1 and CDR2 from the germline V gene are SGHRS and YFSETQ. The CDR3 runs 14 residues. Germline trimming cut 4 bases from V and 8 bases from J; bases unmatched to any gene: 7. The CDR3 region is CASSPTGVGEKLFF. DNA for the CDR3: TGCGCCAGCAGCCCGACAGGGGTTGGGGAAAAACTGTTTTTT.

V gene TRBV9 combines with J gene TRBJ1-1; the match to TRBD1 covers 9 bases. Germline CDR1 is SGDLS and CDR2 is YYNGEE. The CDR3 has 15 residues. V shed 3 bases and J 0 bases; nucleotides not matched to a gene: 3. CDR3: CASSATGGLNTEAFF. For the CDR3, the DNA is TGTGCCAGCAGCGCCACAGGGGGCCTGAACACTGAAGCTTTCTTT.